This passage covers 22 T cell receptor beta chains from one sample sequenced in a study of T cells in Graves' hyperthyroidism and ophthalmopathy. What was amplified from RNA transcripts were TCR beta CDR3 regions. Initially, a first-round RT-PCR of the TCR CDR3 employed the HTBI primer set. TCRdb analysed the multiplex PCR reads with MiXCR anew, one entry per CDR3 protein. Of about 610,000 distinct CDR3 sequences in the sample, under 15% are singletons; the top ten hold 4.3%. The sample comprised blood. The origin of the receptors is a woman aged 40 to 50 with Graves' ophthalmopathy.

V gene TRBV5-1 combines with J gene TRBJ2-7; D possibly corresponds to TRBD2 (5 bases). The CDR3 loop spans 14 amino acids. V lost 0 bases, J lost 4 bases, and 11 bases lay in between. CDR1 and CDR2 from the germline V gene are SGHRS and YFSETQ. The CDR3 loop is CASSLAGGEYEQYF. Here the CDR3 DNA reads TGCGCCAGCAGCTTGGCCGGAGGAGAATACGAGCAGTACTTC.

This clonotype showed up many times. The rearrangement links TRBV10-3 to TRBJ2-7; 10 nucleotides agree with TRBD2. Germline CDR1 and CDR2: ENHRY and SYGVKD. After removal of 4 bases from V and 2 bases from J, the junction contained 5 bases not matched to a gene. The CDR3 runs 15 residues. CDR3 amino acids: CAISGTSGAAYEQYF. In nucleotides, the CDR3 is TGTGCCATCAGTGGAACTAGCGGGGCAGCCTACGAGCAGTACTTC.

A word on this clonotype: A much larger clone differs by one base, so this may be a read error. V and J are TRBV29-1 and TRBJ2-7, with 14 bases that match TRBD2. This CDR3 comprises 14 residues. Germline CDR1 and CDR2: SQVTM and ANQGSEA. CDR3 in amino acids: CSVRGLAGVNERYF. CDR3 coding DNA: TGCAGCGTCCGGGGACTAGCGGGAGTTAACGAGCGGTACTTC.

The genes are TRBV6-2 or TRBV6-3 and TRBJ1-3; D is ambiguous. Trimming cost V 0 bases and J 0 bases, with 12 bases left between them. The CDR3 contains 17 residues. In germline, CDR1 is MNHEY, CDR2 SVGEGT. As DNA, the CDR3 is TGTGCCAGCAGTTACTCGTTGTTCCCAAGCTCTGGAAACACCATATATTTT. Translated: CASSYSLFPSSGNTIYF.

The chain recombines TRBV28 with TRBJ2-5, with 9 bases identical to TRBD2. The CDR3 runs 14 residues. Germline V gene data show CDR1 as MDHEN and CDR2 as SYDVKM. V lost 6 bases to trimming and J lost 10 bases; unmatched junction nucleotides: 12. Written as DNA, the CDR3 is TGTGCCAGCAGGGATAGCGGGAGTCTCAGAGACCAGTACTTC. Its protein is CASRDSGSLRDQYF.

This clonotype showed up many times. J is TRBJ2-7 and V is TRBV27; unclear D gene. Germline-derived CDR1 and CDR2 are MNHEY and SMNVEV (reference sequence). Trimming left V 5 bases short and J 2 bases short, with 13 bases between. CDR3 length equals 14 residues. The CDR3 spells CASSGRTVPYEQYF. CDR3 DNA: TGTGCCAGCAGTGGCAGGACGGTTCCCTACGAGCAGTACTTC.

The V and J genes are TRBV12-3 or TRBV12-4 and TRBJ2-7; D is uncertain. This CDR3 is built from 13 residues. Deletions cut 6 bases from V and 2 bases from J, with 11 bases between. The CDR3: CASRFSWPYEQYF. Written as DNA, the CDR3 is TGTGCCAGCAGGTTTTCATGGCCCTACGAGCAGTACTTC.

This clonotype was found many times. This chain links TRBV29-1 with TRBJ2-5; 11 nucleotides agree with TRBD2. The length of the CDR3 is 13 residues. Germline V gives CDR1 SQVTM, CDR2 ANQGSEA. V was pared by 6 bases and J by 5 bases, with 5 bases of the junction left unmatched. CDR3 bases: TGCAGCGTGGCGACTAGCGGGACGGAGACCCAGTACTTC. Amino acids: CSVATSGTETQYF.

Of note for this clonotype: A much larger clone differs from this one at a single base, so this may be a read error. Here the CDR3 reads CSARGAVANIQYF. CDR3 nucleotide sequence: TGCAGTGCTAGAGGGGCAGTGGCTAACATTCAGTACTTC. The rearrangement joins TRBV20-1 to TRBJ2-4; D remains unclear. Germline CDR1 and CDR2: DFQATT and SNEGSKA (reference sequence). The V and J ends lost 1 base and 7 bases respectively, with 11 bases between them. The CDR3 length is 13 residues.

As for this clonotype: The CDR3 ends on some other residue instead of the conserved phenylalanine or tryptophan, so this is likely a read error. The DNA is left out, because the CDR3 cannot be placed on it with certainty; the CDR3 is given as TCRdb lists it. The rearrangement links TRBV6-1 to TRBJ2-7; the DNA was not used to check the table's D call, TRBD1. Germline CDR1 and CDR2: MNHNS and SASEGT. The CDR3 is 14 residues long, ends included. The chain's CDR3 is CASSGTGIFYEQCS.

The sample holds many counts of this clonotype. The chain carries TRBV6-1 and TRBJ2-7; 10 bases are shared with TRBD1. The V and J ends lost 5 bases and 6 bases, in that order; junction bases with no gene match: 7. CDR1 is MNHNS, CDR2 SASEGT, per germline. CDR3 length equals 14 residues. This CDR3 reads CASSPSRDRGEQYF. The CDR3 DNA follows: TGTGCCAGCAGTCCGTCCCGGGACAGGGGCGAGCAGTACTTC.

The chain has TRBV25-1 and TRBJ2-7; 9 bases are shared with TRBD1. V lost 3 bases, J lost 7 bases, and 10 bases stayed unmatched. Germline CDR1 MGHDK, CDR2 SYGVNS. The CDR3 is 15 residues long. DNA of the CDR3: TGTGCCAGCAGTGAGGATGAACAGGGGGCGGGGGAGCAGTACTTC. Amino acid sequence: CASSEDEQGAGEQYF.

Comment on this clonotype: A much bigger clone sits one base away, suggesting this may be a read error. The chain uses TRBV18 and TRBJ2-2; 7 bases line up with TRBD2. CDR3 length: 16 residues. CDR1 and CDR2 from the germline V gene are KGHSH and LQKENI. The CDR3 reads CASSPQGRANTGEPFF. CDR3 coding DNA: TGTGCCAGCTCACCACAAGGGAGGGCGAACACCGGGGAGCCGTTTTTT.

At least ten counts were recorded for this clonotype. The J gene is TRBJ1-1, the V gene TRBV12-3 or TRBV12-4; no clear D. The V end lost 5 bases, the J end lost 6 bases, and 7 bases lay between the germline ends. The CDR3 consists of 11 residues. CDR3 sequence: CASSGGSEAFF. CDR3 DNA sequence: TGTGCCAGCAGTGGAGGGTCTGAAGCTTTCTTT.

This clonotype was seen more than once but under ten times. The gene calls are TRBV19 and TRBJ2-7; D perhaps matches TRBD2 (6 bases). V lost 9 bases to trimming and J lost 3 bases, with 15 bases between them. The CDR3 is 13 amino acids. Germline CDR1 reads LNHDA; CDR2 reads SQIVND (reference sequence). The CDR3 sequence is CASQAGTLYEQYF. CDR3 coding DNA: TGTGCCAGCCAGGCGGGAACTCTCTACGAGCAGTACTTC.

This clonotype was seen a handful of times. The chain uses TRBV20-1 and TRBJ2-7, with 11 positions matching TRBD2. CDR1 is DFQATT, CDR2 SNEGSKA, per germline (reference sequence). The trim removed 7 bases at V and 3 bases at J, leaving 14 bases unmatched. The CDR3 length is 16 residues. Here the CDR3 DNA reads TGCAGTGTAGGGGGGGGTTCACTAGCGGGAGTCTACGAGCAGTACTTC. Translating it yields CSVGGGSLAGVYEQYF.

The table lists this clonotype with many counts. V gene TRBV28 combines with J gene TRBJ1-6; the D is unclear. Per the germline V gene, CDR1 is MDHEN and CDR2 is SYDVKM. This CDR3 contains 17 residues. V was shortened by 2 bases and J by 0 bases, with 11 bases between the two germline ends. DNA for the CDR3: TGTGCCAGCAGTTTACTTGACGGGAGCTCCTATAATTCACCCCTCCACTTT. Amino acids: CASSLLDGSSYNSPLHF.

This clonotype was detected ten times or more. The V gene is TRBV6-1, the J gene TRBJ1-2; D ambiguous. Germline lookup yields CDR1 MNHNS and CDR2 SASEGT. This CDR3 is built from 14 residues. V lost 0 bases and J 4 bases, leaving 9 bases between the germline ends. CDR3 nucleotides: TGTGCCAGCAGTGAAGCTAGGACGGTCTATGGCTACACCTTC. Amino acid sequence: CASSEARTVYGYTF.

In this sample, this clonotype turned up a few times. The chain has TRBV6-1 and TRBJ1-1; TRBD1 is a possible D gene (5 bases). V gave up 7 bases and J gave up 3 bases, with 12 bases separating them. Germline values: CDR1 MNHNS, CDR2 SASEGT. The CDR3 length is 13 residues. CDR3 nucleotides: TGTGCCAGCACCCCCTTCAGGGACACTGAAGCTTTCTTT. Translated, it gives CASTPFRDTEAFF.

This clonotype was detected ten times or more. The chain links TRBV24-1 to TRBJ2-5; D ambiguous. V shed 3 bases and J shed 5 bases, with 9 bases lying between them. Germline loops: CDR1 KGHDR, CDR2 SFDVKD. This CDR3 comprises 13 residues. The CDR3 nucleotides are TGTGCCACCAGTGATGGCCCTCACGAGACCCAGTACTTC. Amino acids: CATSDGPHETQYF.

The sample holds many counts of this clonotype. V usage is TRBV7-3 and J usage is TRBJ2-7; possibly TRBD2 for D (5 bases). Germline CDR1 and CDR2: SGHTA and FQGTGA. The ends were cut back, 4 bases at V and 6 bases at J, with 13 bases in the middle. The CDR3 runs 13 residues. As DNA, the CDR3 is TGTGCCAGCAGCTCGTTACTAGGTAGCGAGCAGTACTTC. Its translation is CASSSLLGSEQYF.

This clonotype was seen repeatedly, ten times or more. The genes are TRBV15 and TRBJ1-1; D uncertain. V gave up 0 bases and J gave up 1 base, with 6 bases separating them. CDR3 length: 14 residues. In germline, CDR1 is LNHNV, CDR2 YYDKDF (reference sequence). The CDR3 is CATSRDAQNTEAFF. As DNA, the CDR3 is TGTGCCACCAGCAGAGATGCGCAGAACACTGAAGCTTTCTTT. The full variable domain, rest sourced from reference TRBV15 and TRBJ1-1, is DAMVIQNPRYQVTQFGKPVTLSCSQTLNHNVMYWYQQKSSQAPKLLFHYYDKDFNNEADTPDNFQSRRPNTSFCFLDIRSPGLGDTAMYLCATSRDAQNTEAFFGQGTRLTVV.